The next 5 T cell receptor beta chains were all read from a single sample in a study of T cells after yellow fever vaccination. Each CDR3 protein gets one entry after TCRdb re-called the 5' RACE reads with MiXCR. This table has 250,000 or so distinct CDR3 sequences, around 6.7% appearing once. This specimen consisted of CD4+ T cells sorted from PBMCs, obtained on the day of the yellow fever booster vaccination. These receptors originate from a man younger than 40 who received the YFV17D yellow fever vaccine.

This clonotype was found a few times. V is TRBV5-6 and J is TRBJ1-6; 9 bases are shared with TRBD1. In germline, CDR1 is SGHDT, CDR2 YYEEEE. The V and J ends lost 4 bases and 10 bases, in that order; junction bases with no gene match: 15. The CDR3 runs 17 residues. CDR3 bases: TGTGCCAGCAGCCGTTACAGTACCGGGACAGGGTCCTCACCCCTCCACTTT. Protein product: CASSRYSTGTGSSPLHF.

The CDR3 sequence: CASSTLERGTYEQYF. DNA for the CDR3: TGTGCCAGTAGTACCCTCGAGCGAGGCACCTACGAGCAGTACTTC. V is TRBV19 and J is TRBJ2-7; no definite D call. CDR1 and CDR2 from the germline V gene are LNHDA and SQIVND (reference sequence). Trimming took off 4 bases at V and 2 bases at J, with 15 bases between the two ends. The CDR3 covers 15 residues.

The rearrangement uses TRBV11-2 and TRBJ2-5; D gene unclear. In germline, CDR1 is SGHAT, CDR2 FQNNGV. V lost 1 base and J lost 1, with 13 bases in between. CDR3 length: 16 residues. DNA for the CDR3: TGTGCCAGCAGCTTAGTGAGGTCCGGATTCCAAGAGACCCAGTACTTC. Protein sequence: CASSLVRSGFQETQYF. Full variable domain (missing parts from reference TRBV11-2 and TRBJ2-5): EAGVAQSPRYKIIEKRQSVAFWCNPISGHATLYWYQQILGQGPKLLIQFQNNGVVDDSQLPKDRFSAERLKGVDSTLKIQPAKLEDSAVYLCASSLVRSGFQETQYFGPGTRLLVL.

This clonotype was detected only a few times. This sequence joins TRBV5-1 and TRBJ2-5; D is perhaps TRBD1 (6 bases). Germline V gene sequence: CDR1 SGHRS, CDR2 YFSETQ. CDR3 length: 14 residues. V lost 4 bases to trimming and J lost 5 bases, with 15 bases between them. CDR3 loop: CASSPDGTLETQYF. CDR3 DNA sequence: TGCGCCAGCAGCCCGGACGGGACATTGGAGACCCAGTACTTC.

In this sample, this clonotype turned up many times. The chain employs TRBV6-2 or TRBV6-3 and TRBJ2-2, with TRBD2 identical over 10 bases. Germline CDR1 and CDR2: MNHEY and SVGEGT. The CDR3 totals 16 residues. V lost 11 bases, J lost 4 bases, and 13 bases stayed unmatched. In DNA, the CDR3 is TGTGCCGGTCACAGCGGGAGGGCCTTCGGCACCGGGGAGCTGTTTTTT. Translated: CAGHSGRAFGTGELFF.